These T cell receptor beta chains were read from a single sample in a study of persistence of HIV-infected CD4 T cells. Their antigens remain unidentified. Assay: immunoSEQ multiplex PCR; the TCRdb copy retains only in-frame clones and omits some. The table records 37,000 or so clones, 87% of them present only once. The material sequenced was CD4+ T cells sorted from PBMCs after 18-hour stimulation, taken from a patient who received antiretroviral therapy. Every receptor here comes from an adult man with HIV who was CMV-seropositive. Each CDR3 is given without its conserved first and last residue. Fields, in order: V gene, CDR3 length, CDR3 protein.

TRBV6-6,14,ASSYSSAQSSYEQY
TRBV10-3,14,AISDEGGRRVDTQY
TRBV19,12,ASSIDLQSYGYT
TRBV10-1,13,ASSESLQQDYEQY
TRBV7-2,13,ASSLDSGTHYGYT
TRBV2,11,LNRRGAKTEAF
TRBV19,12,ASSIGGQYYGYT
TRBV10-3,12,AIGGGTPTDTQY
TRBV15,10,ATSTVDQPQH
TRBV2,10,ASSALQETQY
TRBV20-1,7,SAPRVAF
TRBV30,13,AWSTLGTVNQPQH
TRBV15,12,ATSRGQGASPLH
TRBV6-5,13,ASRSTGNSGYEQY
TRBV6-5,11,ASSYTGGEKLF
TRBV3-1/TRBV3-2,14,ASSTGQGPYTGELF
TRBV6-5,11,ASSYVGSYGYT
TRBV12-5,15,ASGLLIDRLSNQPQH
TRBV7-2,15,ASSLGTGGPNGYGYT
TRBV10-1,13,ASSVRRGPGETQY
TRBV19,15,ASSIAGSGTANYGYT
TRBV3-1/TRBV3-2,11,ASSVRGGYGYT
TRBV19,10,ASTHRGYGYT
TRBV10-3,10,AISVKGAEQY
TRBV20-1,11,SASNLDYNEQF
TRBV11-2,11,ASSLDVTGELF
TRBV7-2,12,ASSSPLGQQPQH
TRBV20-1,9,SAYPERRAF
TRBV19,12,ASSIDSSGNTIY
TRBV19,13,ASSSLAGSTDTQY
TRBV10-3,12,AIRTGTENTEAF
TRBV11-1,14,ASSVSGTDPYNEQF
TRBV19,13,ASRGLAGVNNEQF
TRBV18,12,ASSPGTVDEKLF
TRBV12-3/TRBV12-4,10,ASRGFSETQY